Following are 7 T cell receptor beta chains from one sample sequenced in a study of tumor-infiltrating lymphocytes in primary liver carcinoma. Total RNA (approximately 0.5 ug) served as template for TCR beta cDNA synthesis primed by a constant-region primer. Employing slightly modified ARM-PCR, three nested multiplex PCR rounds were run, and these gave rise to the TCR beta libraries. PCR rounds one and two used TRBV1-TRBV30 forward primers with a C-beta reverse primer for roughly 10 cycles each. TCRdb passed the multiplex PCR reads through MiXCR, listing each CDR3 protein once. The repertoire includes 250,000 to 400,000 distinct CDR3 sequences, over 55% of them detected once, and roughly 8.6% sits in the top ten. Unsorted whole blood yielded blood RNA, and germline DNA was extracted as well. The sample was peripheral blood. The source is a man aged 35 to 55 with primary liver carcinoma and hepatitis B virus infection.

This clonotype was seen many times. The CDR3 region is CASSYSVLGQPQHF. The CDR3 region has the DNA TGTGCCAGCAGTTACTCGGTCTTGGGTCAGCCCCAGCATTTT. This chain uses TRBV6-5 with TRBJ1-5; D unresolved. Germline V CDR1 and CDR2: MNHEY, SVGAGI. Trimming removed 0 bases at V and 6 bases at J, with 9 bases between. The CDR3 is made up of 14 amino acids.

Notes on this clonotype: This may be a read error: a much more frequent sequence differs by one nucleotide. This rearrangement joins TRBV14 to TRBJ2-7, with D possibly matching TRBD1 (7 bases). CDR1 and CDR2 (germline): SGHDN, FVKESK. The CDR3 sequence is 14 residues long. CDR3 loop: CASNQVTGEDEQYF. For the CDR3, the DNA is TGTGCCAGCAACCAAGTAACAGGGGAGGACGAGCAGTACTTC.

There are many counts of this clonotype. This sequence joins TRBV29-1 and TRBJ1-1; D not certain. This CDR3 comprises 12 residues. The germline gives CDR1 SQVTM, CDR2 ANQGSEA. The ends were cut back, 0 bases at V and 4 bases at J, with 6 bases in the middle. The CDR3, as DNA: TGCAGCGTTGAAGATTCGGGCACTGAAGCTTTCTTT. Amino acids: CSVEDSGTEAFF.

The J gene is TRBJ2-5, the V gene TRBV30; D gene unclear. Germline CDR1 and CDR2: GTSNPN and SVGIG (reference sequence). The CDR3 is 12 amino acids. Trimming removed 4 bases from V and 2 bases from J, with 8 bases in between. CDR3 region: CAWTDNQETQYF. CDR3 sequence (DNA): TGTGCCTGGACCGACAATCAAGAGACCCAGTACTTC.

A remark on this clonotype: At one of its ends the junction is not consistent with the germline gene, which may arise from a read error. The gene calls are TRBV4-2 and TRBJ2-3; TRBD2 might be the D (6 bases). The CDR3 consists of 15 residues. Germline values: CDR1 LGHNA, CDR2 YNFKEQ. CDR3 nucleotide sequence: TGTTCCAGCACCCCTAAGGCGGGACTCACAGATACGCAGTATTTT. Residues: CSSTPKAGLTDTQYF.

Worth noting for this clonotype: The conserved phenylalanine or tryptophan normally closing the CDR3 is absent here, so this likely arose from a read error. The CDR3 loop is CASSVGRGGSHSNQPQHY. In DNA form, the CDR3 reads TGCGCCAGCAGTGTAGGACGGGGAGGATCCCATAGCAATCAGCCCCAGCATTAT. This rearrangement joins TRBV10-2 to TRBJ1-5; no definite D call. V was pared by 4 bases and J by 0 bases, with 19 bases between. Looked up from germline, CDR1 is WSHSY and CDR2 is SAAADI. This CDR3 has 18 amino acids.

V gene TRBV7-9 combines with J gene TRBJ1-1; 7 nucleotides align to TRBD1. Germline V gives CDR1 SEHNR, CDR2 FQNEAQ (reference sequence). V shed 3 bases and J 5 bases; nucleotides not matched to a gene: 6. The CDR3 has 14 residues. The CDR3, as DNA: TGTGCCAGCAGCTTGGCCCAGGGGGAAACTGAAGCTTTCTTT. It translates to CASSLAQGETEAFF.